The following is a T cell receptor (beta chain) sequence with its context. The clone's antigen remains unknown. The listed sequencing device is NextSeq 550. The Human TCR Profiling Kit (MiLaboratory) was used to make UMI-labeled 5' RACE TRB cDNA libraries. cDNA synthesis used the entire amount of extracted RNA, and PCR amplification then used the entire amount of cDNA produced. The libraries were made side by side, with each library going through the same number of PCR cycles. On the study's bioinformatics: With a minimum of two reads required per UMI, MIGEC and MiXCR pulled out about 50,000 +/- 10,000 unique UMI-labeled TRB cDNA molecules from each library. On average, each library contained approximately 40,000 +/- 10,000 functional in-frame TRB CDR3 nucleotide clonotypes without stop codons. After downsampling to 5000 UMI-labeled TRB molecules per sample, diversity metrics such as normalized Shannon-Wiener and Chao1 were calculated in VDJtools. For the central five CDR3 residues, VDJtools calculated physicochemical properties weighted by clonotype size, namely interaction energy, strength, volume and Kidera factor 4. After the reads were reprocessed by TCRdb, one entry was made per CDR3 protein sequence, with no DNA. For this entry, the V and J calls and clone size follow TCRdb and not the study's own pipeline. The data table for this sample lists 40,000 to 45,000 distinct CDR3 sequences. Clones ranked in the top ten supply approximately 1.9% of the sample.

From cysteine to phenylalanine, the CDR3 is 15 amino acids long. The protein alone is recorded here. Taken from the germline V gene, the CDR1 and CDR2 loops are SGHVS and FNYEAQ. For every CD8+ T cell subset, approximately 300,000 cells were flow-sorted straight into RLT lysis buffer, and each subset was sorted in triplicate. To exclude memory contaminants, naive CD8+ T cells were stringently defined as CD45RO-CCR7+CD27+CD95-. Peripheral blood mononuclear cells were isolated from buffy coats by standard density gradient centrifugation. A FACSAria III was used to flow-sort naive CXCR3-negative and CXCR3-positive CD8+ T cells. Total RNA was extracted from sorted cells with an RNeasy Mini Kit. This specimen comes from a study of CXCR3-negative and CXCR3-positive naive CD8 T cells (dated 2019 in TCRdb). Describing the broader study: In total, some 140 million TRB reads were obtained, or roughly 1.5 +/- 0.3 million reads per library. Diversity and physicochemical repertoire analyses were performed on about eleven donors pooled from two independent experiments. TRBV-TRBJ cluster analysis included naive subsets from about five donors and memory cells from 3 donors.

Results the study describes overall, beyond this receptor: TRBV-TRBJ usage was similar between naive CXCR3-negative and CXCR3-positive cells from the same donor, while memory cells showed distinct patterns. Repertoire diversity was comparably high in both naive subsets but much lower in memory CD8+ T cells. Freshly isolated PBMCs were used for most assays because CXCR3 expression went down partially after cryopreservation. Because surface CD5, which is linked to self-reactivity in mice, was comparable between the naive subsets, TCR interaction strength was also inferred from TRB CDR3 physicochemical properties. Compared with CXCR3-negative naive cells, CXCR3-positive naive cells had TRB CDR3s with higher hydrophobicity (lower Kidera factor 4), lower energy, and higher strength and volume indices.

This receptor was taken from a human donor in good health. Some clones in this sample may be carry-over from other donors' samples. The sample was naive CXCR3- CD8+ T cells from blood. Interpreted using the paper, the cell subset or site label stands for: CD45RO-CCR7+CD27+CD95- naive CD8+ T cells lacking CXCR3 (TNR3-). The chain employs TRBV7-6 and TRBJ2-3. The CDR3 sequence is CASSFTSSSTDTQYF.